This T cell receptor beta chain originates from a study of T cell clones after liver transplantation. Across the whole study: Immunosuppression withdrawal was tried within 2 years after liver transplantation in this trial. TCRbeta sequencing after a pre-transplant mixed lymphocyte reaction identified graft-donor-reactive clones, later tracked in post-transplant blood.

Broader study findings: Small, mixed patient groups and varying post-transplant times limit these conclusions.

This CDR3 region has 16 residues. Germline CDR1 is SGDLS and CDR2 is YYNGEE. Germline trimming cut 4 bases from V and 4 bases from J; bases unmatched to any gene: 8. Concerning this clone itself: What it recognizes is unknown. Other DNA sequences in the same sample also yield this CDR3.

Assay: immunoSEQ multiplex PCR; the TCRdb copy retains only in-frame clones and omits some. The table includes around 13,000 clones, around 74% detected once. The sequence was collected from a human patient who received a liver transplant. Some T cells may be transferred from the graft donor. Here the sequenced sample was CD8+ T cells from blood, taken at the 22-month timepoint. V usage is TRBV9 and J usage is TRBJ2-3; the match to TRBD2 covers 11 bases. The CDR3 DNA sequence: TGTGCCAGCAGCCCTATTATGGGACTAGCGGCAGATACGCAGTATTTT. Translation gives CASSPIMGLAADTQYF.